Listed here are 16 T cell receptor beta chains from one sample, sequenced in a study of Ad26.COV2.S vaccination and SARS-CoV-2 variants. TCRdb's table, derived via immunoSEQ multiplex PCR, lists solely in-frame clones and lacks some. The sample contains around 450,000 clones, about 88% of which appear only once. Indicated treatment: 15 to 20 received Ad26.COV2.S at low or high dose, single or two shots; 5 received placebo; per-sample allocation not given. The investigators took samples on day 63 after the first vaccine or placebo injection. Sample: peripheral blood, taken in a trial of Ad26.COV2.S vaccine versus placebo. The receptors shown here come from a person between 18 and 65 years old who received the Ad26.COV2.S COVID-19 vaccine or a placebo.

The V call is TRBV6-6, the J call TRBJ1-1; D unresolved. Trimming cost V 2 bases and J 0 bases, with 7 bases left between them. Germline values: CDR1 MNHNY, CDR2 SVGAGI (reference sequence). The CDR3 consists of 14 residues. In DNA, the CDR3 is TGTGCCAGCAGTTACCAGATTATGAACACTGAAGCTTTCTTT. This encodes CASSYQIMNTEAFF.

This clone turned up a few times. The V and J genes are TRBV6-6 and TRBJ2-7; D call uncertain. Germline V gene lookup returns CDR1 MNHNY and CDR2 SVGAGI (reference sequence). The CDR3 sequence is 13 residues long. V lost 5 bases to trimming and J lost 4 bases, with 12 bases between them. CDR3 protein: CASSTPEFYEQYV. The CDR3 DNA sequence: TGTGCCAGCAGTACCCCAGAGTTTTACGAGCAGTACGTC.

This clone showed up just once. The J gene is TRBJ1-4, the V gene TRBV7-2; TRBD1 agrees at 8 bases. V was pared by 5 bases and J by 4 bases, with 6 bases of the junction left unmatched. Per germline, CDR1 SGHTA and CDR2 FQGNSA. The CDR3 covers 15 residues. The CDR3 DNA reads as TGTGCCAGCAGCACGAGGACAGGGTTTAATGAAAAACTGTTTTTT. Translation gives CASSTRTGFNEKLFF.

The rearrangement joins TRBV7-2 to TRBJ2-1, with D unresolved. Trimming took 2 bases from V and 3 from J, leaving 11 bases between them. The V gene's germline CDR1 is SGHTA and CDR2 FQGNSA. The CDR3 spans 15 residues. CDR3 region: CASSLKHYYYNEQFF. CDR3 in DNA: TGTGCCAGCAGCTTAAAACATTACTACTACAATGAGCAGTTCTTC.

The chain links TRBV6-5 to TRBJ2-7; 8 bases line up with TRBD2. The CDR3 consists of 15 residues. V dropped 8 bases and J dropped 2; count of bases not matched to a gene: 11. CDR1 is MNHEY and CDR2 is SVGAGI in the germline V gene. CDR3 DNA: TGTGCCAGCTTACGTACTAGCGGTTTGGCCTACGAGCAGTACGTC. Its translation is CASLRTSGLAYEQYV.

V usage is TRBV5-1 and J usage is TRBJ2-1; 9 nucleotides agree with TRBD2. The germline V gene encodes CDR1 SGHRS and CDR2 YFSETQ. Trimming removed 4 bases from V and 9 bases from J; junction bases left unmatched: 11. The CDR3 has 15 amino acids. CDR3: CASSRGASGDLEQFF. CDR3 nucleotide sequence: TGCGCCAGCAGCCGCGGGGCTAGCGGGGATCTTGAGCAGTTCTTC. Full variable domain (rest looked up from reference TRBV5-1 and TRBJ2-1): KAGVTQTPRYLIKTRGQQVTLSCSPISGHRSVSWYQQTPGQGLQFLFEYFSETQRNKGNFPGRFSGRQFSNSRSEMNVSTLELGDSALYLCASSRGASGDLEQFFGPGTRLTVL.

CDR3 residues: CASSPSAGAPRGTQYF. DNA of the CDR3: TGTGCCAGCAGTCCTTCAGCGGGGGCCCCTCGGGGGACCCAGTACTTC. The genes are TRBV6-4 and TRBJ2-5; 8 bases match TRBD2. The V segment lost 5 bases and the J segment 7 bases; nucleotides outside the gene matches: 15. This CDR3 comprises 16 residues. Germline V gives CDR1 MRHNA, CDR2 SNTAGT.

This chain connects TRBV13 to TRBJ1-2; D is perhaps TRBD1 (5 bases). V dropped 1 base and J dropped 8 bases, with 14 bases sitting between them. Germline CDR1 and CDR2: PRHDT and FYEKMQ (reference sequence). This CDR3 has 14 amino acids. CDR3 in amino acids: CASSLAVGRPGYTF. The CDR3 nucleotides read TGTGCCAGCAGCTTAGCGGTGGGGCGTCCCGGCTACACCTTC.

The CDR3, as DNA: TGTGCCAGCAGCGCCCGGACAGTTGCGAACACCGGGGAGCTGTTTTTT. It translates to CASSARTVANTGELFF. The gene calls are TRBV9 and TRBJ2-2; a weak D match, TRBD1 (6 bases). CDR1 is SGDLS, CDR2 YYNGEE, per germline. The CDR3 sequence is 16 residues long. V lost 3 bases to trimming and J lost 0 bases, with 12 bases between them.

The chain couples TRBV6-1 to TRBJ2-2; a weak D match, TRBD2 (6 bases). The CDR3 length is 16 residues. The ends were cut back, 3 bases at V and 1 base at J, with 12 bases in the middle. CDR1 and CDR2 from the germline V gene are MNHNS and SASEGT. CDR3 region: CASSDLRGWNTGELFF. The CDR3 nucleotides are TGTGCCAGCAGTGATCTCCGGGGGTGGAACACCGGGGAGCTGTTTTTT.

This chain uses TRBV9 with TRBJ2-4; TRBD1 matches at 9 bases. Looked up from germline, CDR1 is SGDLS and CDR2 is YYNGEE. CDR3 length equals 14 residues. J gave up 7 bases and V 3 bases, and 5 bases lay outside the gene matches. In nucleotides, the CDR3 is TGTGCCAGCAGCGCGACAGGGGGGTCGAACATTCAGTACTTC. Amino acid sequence: CASSATGGSNIQYF.

This clone appeared a few times. The CDR3 reads CASSPRGDRDHSPLHF. The CDR3 DNA reads as TGTGCCAGCAGCCCCCGGGGGGACAGGGATCATTCACCCCTCCACTTT. The chain couples TRBV3-1 (or the pseudogene TRBV3-2) to TRBJ1-6, with TRBD1 identical over 9 bases. Germline V CDR1 and CDR2: LGHDT, YNNKEL (reference sequence). With 4 bases clipped from V and 8 bases from J, the junction kept 9 bases outside the gene matches. This CDR3 contains 16 residues.

The chain links TRBV5-1 to TRBJ2-7, with D unresolved. Germline CDR1 reads SGHRS; CDR2 reads YFSETQ. This CDR3 has 14 residues. Trimming took 0 bases from V and 3 from J, leaving 10 bases between them. CDR3 residues: CASSLGGWDYEQYF. CDR3 DNA sequence: TGCGCCAGCAGCTTGGGGGGTTGGGACTACGAGCAGTACTTC.

A few counts support this clone. The chain carries TRBV3-1 (or the pseudogene TRBV3-2) and TRBJ2-3; TRBD2 might be the D (6 bases). CDR3 length equals 18 residues. CDR1 and CDR2 (germline): LGHDT, YNNKEL (reference sequence). V lost 5 bases and J 2 bases, leaving 23 bases between the germline ends. The chain's CDR3 is CASSFQGRWRGLTDTQYF. As DNA, the CDR3 is TGTGCCAGCAGCTTCCAAGGGCGATGGCGGGGCCTCACAGATACGCAGTATTTT.

This clone showed up just once. The chain couples TRBV28 to TRBJ1-4, with a tentative D call TRBD1 (6 bases). Germline lookup yields CDR1 MDHEN and CDR2 SYDVKM. This CDR3 spans 14 amino acids. Trimming shortened V by 6 bases and J by 4 bases, and 12 bases separated the two germline ends. CDR3 sequence: CASRTGIVNEKLFF. The CDR3, as DNA: TGTGCCAGCAGAACAGGGATCGTTAATGAAAAACTGTTTTTT. The complete variable domain, with remaining parts taken from reference TRBV28 and TRBJ1-4, reads DVKVTQSSRYLVKRTGEKVFLECVQDMDHENMFWYRQDPGLGLRLIYFSYDVKMKEKGDIPEGYSVSREKKERFSLILESASTNQTSMYLCASRTGIVNEKLFFGSGTQLSVL.

The chain has TRBV29-1 and TRBJ2-1; D is possibly TRBD2 (6 bases). The CDR3 has 15 residues. Trimming removed 5 bases at V and 7 bases at J, with 21 bases between. Per the germline V gene, CDR1 is SQVTM and CDR2 is ANQGSEA. For the CDR3, the DNA is TGCAGCGTTCTACCCAGTAGCGGTGCAGGGAATGAGCAGTTCTTC. As protein: CSVLPSSGAGNEQFF.